This paragraph covers one T cell receptor (beta chain) sequence. Original methodology: Amplified reference gene primers provided the basis for estimating nucleated cell counts. Assay: immunoSEQ multiplex PCR; the TCRdb copy retains only in-frame clones and omits some. That table gives V, J and clone size, and the DNA gave D and trimming. Of some 77,000 clones detected, 90% appear once; the ten largest clones hold around 4.1%. The data originate from a study of blood T cell repertoires in COVID-19. Study-level information: There were acute and convalescent COVID-19 samples, and they came from the United States, Italy and Spain. T cells, B-cell-depleted T cells, or PBMCs provided the cDNA or gDNA that served as material.

Per germline, CDR1 MDHEN and CDR2 SYDVKM. Trimming pared 1 base from V and 0 bases from J, leaving 13 bases between. CDR3 size: 17 residues. Sequences were obtained from peripheral blood. The clonotype comes from a woman older than 75 with active or convalescent COVID-19. V usage is TRBV28 and J usage is TRBJ1-3; no clear D gene. This CDR3 is CASSLLDGGSSGNTIYF. The DNA for the CDR3 is TGTGCCAGCAGTTTATTAGACGGAGGAAGCTCTGGAAACACCATATATTTT.